These T cell receptor beta chains were read from a single sample in a study of T cells in Graves' hyperthyroidism and ophthalmopathy. TCRdb used MiXCR to reprocess the multiplex PCR reads, holding one entry per CDR3 protein. There are around 620,000 distinct CDR3 sequences in the sample; around 14% occur only once, and less than 9% lies in the top ten. The sequenced material came from blood. The source is a woman under 30 with Graves' ophthalmopathy. Each CDR3 is given with its conserved first and last residue. The order of the fields is J gene, V gene, clone size, D gene, CDR3 DNA, CDR3 protein. A D gene is named only where the DNA matches it firmly. Clone size is given for some rows only: seen once, a few or many times, or a class if the clone is expanded.

>TRBJ2-3|TRBV29-1|many|-
TGCAGCGTAGCGGGACAGCCCGAAGATACGCAGTATTTT
CSVAGQPEDTQYF
>TRBJ1-5|TRBV24-1|many|-
TGTGCCACCAGTGGAACAGGAGCCTATAATCAGCCCCAGCATTTT
CATSGTGAYNQPQHF
>TRBJ2-7|TRBV6-5|-|-
TGTGCCAGCAGTTACTGGCAGGGGCCCTACGAGCAGTACTTC
CASSYWQGPYEQYF
>TRBJ2-7|TRBV28|many|-
TGTGCCAGCAGTTTTACGGGGAGGACCTACGAGCAGTACTTC
CASSFTGRTYEQYF
>TRBJ1-4|TRBV2|many|-
TGTGCCAGCAGACCAGTAGGGGCAGCGGTAGAAAAACTGTTTTTT
CASRPVGAAVEKLFF
>TRBJ2-7|TRBV6-5|few|-
TGTGCCAGCAGTTACCCCCTGGCCAGGCCCTACGAGCAGTACTTC
CASSYPLARPYEQYF
>TRBJ1-6|TRBV12-5|-|-
TGTGCTAGTGGTCCCCTGGGGTCACCCCTCCACTTT
CASGPLGSPLHF
>TRBJ2-1|TRBV5-6|many|-
TGTGCCAGCAGCTTGGGCCCTGGGGTAGGACACATGAATGAGCAGTTCTTC
CASSLGPGVGHMNEQFF
>TRBJ1-2|TRBV7-8|many|-
TGTGCCAGCAGCGAAAGGTCGAACCCAGGGGCCTATGGCTACACCTTC
CASSERSNPGAYGYTF
>TRBJ2-5|TRBV13|many|TRBD1
TGTGCCAGCAGCTTACAAGGACAGGGGAGGTACTTC
CASSLQGQGRYF
>TRBJ2-7|TRBV5-5|once|TRBD2
TGTGCCAGCAGCTCTGGGACTAGCGGGATTCCCGAGCAGTACTTC
CASSSGTSGIPEQYF
>TRBJ1-2|TRBV6-5|many|-
TGTGCCAGCAGTTACTCGAGGGGGAACTATGGCTACACCTTC
CASSYSRGNYGYTF
>TRBJ2-7|TRBV6-2/TRBV6-3|many|-
TGTGCGAGCACCCTTCTTCATCCGGGTTTGCACGAGCAGTACTTC
CASTLLHPGLHEQYF
>TRBJ2-1|TRBV5-6|many|-
TGTGCCAGCAGCTTGGTCGGACCAGGAGGGAATGAGCAGTTCTTC
CASSLVGPGGNEQFF
>TRBJ1-2|TRBV5-1|-|-
TGCGCCAGCAGCTCCTCCGGGTGGGGCAGAGCTAACTATGGCTACACCTTC
CASSSSGWGRANYGYTF
>TRBJ2-7|TRBV5-1|many|-
TGCGCCAGCAGCTTGTCTCCTGAAGCGGAAAGCTACGAGCAGTACTTC
CASSLSPEAESYEQYF
>TRBJ2-5|TRBV7-9|many|-
TGTGCCAGCAGCCTTACATGGAGGGGACAAGAGACCCAGTACTTC
CASSLTWRGQETQYF
>TRBJ2-7|TRBV30|-|-
TGTGCCTGGAGTGTTTTTGGTACGACGGGCTACGAGCAGTACTTC
CAWSVFGTTGYEQYF
>TRBJ1-3|TRBV12-3/TRBV12-4|many|-
TGTGCCAGCAGTTTATGGGGTTACTCTGGAAACACCATATATTTT
CASSLWGYSGNTIYF
>TRBJ1-5|TRBV6-2/TRBV6-3|-|TRBD1
TGTGCCAGCAGTTACCGAACGGACAGGGAGGGCAATCAGCCCCAGCATTTT
CASSYRTDREGNQPQHF
>TRBJ1-3|TRBV5-6|few|-
TGTGCCAGCAGCCGGAGACAGGCGGACACCATATATTTT
CASSRRQADTIYF
>TRBJ2-7|TRBV30|many|-
TGTGCCTGGAGTGGGCCCTGGACGGCAGGGTCCTACGAGCAGTACTTC
CAWSGPWTAGSYEQYF
>TRBJ2-5|TRBV7-9|-|-
TGTGCCAGCAGCTCAACCCGGGACACCAAGTACTTC
CASSSTRDTKYF
>TRBJ2-7|TRBV6-6|-|TRBD2
TGTGCCAGCAGTTACCGGGGGGGGACTCCCTACGAGCAGTACTTC
CASSYRGGTPYEQYF
>TRBJ2-3|TRBV20-1|many|TRBD1
TGCAGTGCTAGAGATCCTAGGACAGGGAGTTGGAGCACAGATACGCAGTATTTT
CSARDPRTGSWSTDTQYF